The entry that follows covers one T cell receptor beta chain sequence. These data are taken from a study of T cell responses to AZD1222 COVID-19 vaccine. Sequencing was performed with immunoSEQ multiplex PCR; in TCRdb, only in-frame clones are kept and a portion is missing. Here the sample spans about 180,000 clones, 85% to 90% being singletons. The starting material was peripheral blood, obtained on day 0 of AZD1222 vaccination. This receptor was identified in an adult in good health.

DNA for the CDR3: TGTGCCAGCAGCGCCCTCATAGATACGCAGTATTTT. Its translation: CASSALIDTQYF. The rearrangement uses TRBV9 and TRBJ2-3; the D is unclear. Germline V CDR1 and CDR2: SGDLS, YYNGEE. CDR3 length: 12 residues. V lost 3 bases and J lost 5, with 7 bases in between.